A selection of T cell receptor beta chains follows, all from one sample in a study of PD-L1 blockade in urothelial cancer. The assay was immunoSEQ multiplex PCR, and TCRdb's table has in-frame clones only and misses some. Of some 97,000 clones detected, around 93% appear once; the ten largest clones hold under 0.95%. The input for sequencing was PBMCs, taken around atezolizumab (anti-PD-L1) treatment. These receptors all come from a woman over 75 with urothelial cancer. Both conserved end residues are trimmed from each CDR3.

len	v_gene	CDR3aa
12	TRBV28	ASSPAPLNTEAF
14	TRBV7-3	ASSPQSEGSGNTIY
12	TRBV19	ASSVTGRLHEQY
11	TRBV6-5	ASSDTRNQPQH
11	TRBV27	ASRPLRGNEQF
10	TRBV19	ASTRTGVGYT
13	TRBV5-1	ASSYTGQLNTEAF
12	TRBV30	AWRQGSGANVLT
11	TRBV7-8	ASSPGANQPQH
14	TRBV27	ASSLTGSGSLPEAF
12	TRBV11-1	ASSFGWRTYEQY
13	TRBV7-9	ASSSDRGANTEAF
12	TRBV6-6	ASVPGRGPGELF
12	TRBV9	ASSTSGKADTQY
13	TRBV9	ASSMTSGRIGEQF
13	TRBV19	ASTDPGTSATEAF
12	TRBV28	ASRAHSSYNEQF
13	TRBV7-2	ASSLVGDSSYEQY
12	TRBV5-6	ASSYRGTNEKLF
10	TRBV5-1	ASSLEGYGYT
16	TRBV18	ASSPFGTAYSGANVLT
12	TRBV28	ASSAGAPETEAF
13	TRBV7-9	ASSLGWTGADEQY
13	TRBV7-9	ASSLAGVGSNEQF
12	TRBV28	ASSIAGSNEKLF
9	TRBV20-1	SARTSGSWY
13	TRBV30	AWRAYRQSNTEAF
12	TRBV7-2	ASSLNRVLDTQY
14	TRBV7-9	ASSFGGLLGGNEQF
14	TRBV5-8	ASSLLGNSGGGELF
15	TRBV5-4	ASSTGGVGGTNEKLF